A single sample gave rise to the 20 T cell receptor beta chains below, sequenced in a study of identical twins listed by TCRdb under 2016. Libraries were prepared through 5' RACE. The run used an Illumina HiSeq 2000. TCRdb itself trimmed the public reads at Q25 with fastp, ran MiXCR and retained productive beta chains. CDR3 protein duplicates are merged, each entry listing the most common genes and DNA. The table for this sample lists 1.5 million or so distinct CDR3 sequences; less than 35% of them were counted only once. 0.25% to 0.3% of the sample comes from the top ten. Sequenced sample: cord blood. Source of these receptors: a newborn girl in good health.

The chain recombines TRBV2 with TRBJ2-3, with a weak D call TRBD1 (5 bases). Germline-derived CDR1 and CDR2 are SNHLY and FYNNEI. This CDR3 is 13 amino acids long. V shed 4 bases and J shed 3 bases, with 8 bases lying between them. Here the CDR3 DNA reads TGTGCCAGCAGTGCCAGGGAAACAGATACGCAGTATTTT. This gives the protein CASSARETDTQYF.

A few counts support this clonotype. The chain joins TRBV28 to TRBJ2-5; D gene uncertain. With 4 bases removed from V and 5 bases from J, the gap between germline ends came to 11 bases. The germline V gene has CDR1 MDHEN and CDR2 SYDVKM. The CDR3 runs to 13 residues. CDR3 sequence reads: CASSWSVEETQYF. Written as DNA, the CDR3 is TGTGCCAGCAGTTGGAGCGTTGAGGAGACCCAGTACTTC.

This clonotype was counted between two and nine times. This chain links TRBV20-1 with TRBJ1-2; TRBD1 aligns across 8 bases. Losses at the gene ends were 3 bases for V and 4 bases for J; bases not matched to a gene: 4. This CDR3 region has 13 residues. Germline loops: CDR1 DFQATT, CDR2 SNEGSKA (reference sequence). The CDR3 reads CSARDRVTYGYTF. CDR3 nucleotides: TGCAGTGCTAGGGACAGGGTCACCTATGGCTACACCTTC.

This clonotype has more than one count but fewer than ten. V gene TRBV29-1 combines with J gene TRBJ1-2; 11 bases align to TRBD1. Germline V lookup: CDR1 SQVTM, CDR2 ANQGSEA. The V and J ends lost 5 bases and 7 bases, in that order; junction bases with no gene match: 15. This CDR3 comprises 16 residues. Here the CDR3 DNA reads TGCAGCGTTTGGGGGTTATCCCGGACAGGGGGCACTGGCTACACCTTC. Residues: CSVWGLSRTGGTGYTF.

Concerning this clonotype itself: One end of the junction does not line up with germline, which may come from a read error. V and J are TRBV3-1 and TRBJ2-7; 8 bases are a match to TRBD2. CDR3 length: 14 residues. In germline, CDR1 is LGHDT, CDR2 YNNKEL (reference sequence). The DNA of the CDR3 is TGTGCCAACAGCCCGGGACTAGTGAGATACGAGCAGTACTTC. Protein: CANSPGLVRYEQYF.

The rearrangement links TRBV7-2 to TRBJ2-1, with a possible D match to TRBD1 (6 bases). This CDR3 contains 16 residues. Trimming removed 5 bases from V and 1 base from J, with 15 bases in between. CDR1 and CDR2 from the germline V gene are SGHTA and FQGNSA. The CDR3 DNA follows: TGTGCCAGCAGCCAGGTGGGGACACCATCCTACAATGAGCAGTTCTTC. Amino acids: CASSQVGTPSYNEQFF.

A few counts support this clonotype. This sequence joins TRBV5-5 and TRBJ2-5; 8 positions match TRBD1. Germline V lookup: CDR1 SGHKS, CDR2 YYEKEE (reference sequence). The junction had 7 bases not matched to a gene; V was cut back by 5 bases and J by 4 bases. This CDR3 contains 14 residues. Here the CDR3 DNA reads TGTGCCAGCAGATATCGACAGGGGCGAGAGACCCAGTACTTC. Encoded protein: CASRYRQGRETQYF.

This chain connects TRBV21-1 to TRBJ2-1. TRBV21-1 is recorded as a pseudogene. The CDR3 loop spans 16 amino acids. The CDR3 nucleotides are TGTGCCAGCAGCAATCGAGGAGTTAGCTCCTACAATGAGCAGTTCTTC. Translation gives CASSNRGVSSYNEQFF.

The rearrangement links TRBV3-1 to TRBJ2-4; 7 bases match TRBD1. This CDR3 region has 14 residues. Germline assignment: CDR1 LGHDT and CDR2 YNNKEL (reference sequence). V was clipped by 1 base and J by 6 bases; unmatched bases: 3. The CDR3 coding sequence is TGTGCCAGCAGCCAAGGGTGGGACAGAAACATTCAGTACTTC. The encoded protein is CASSQGWDRNIQYF.

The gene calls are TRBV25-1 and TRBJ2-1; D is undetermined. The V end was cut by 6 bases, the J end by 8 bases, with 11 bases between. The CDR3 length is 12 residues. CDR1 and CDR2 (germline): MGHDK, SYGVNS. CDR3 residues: CASRLTSDEQFF. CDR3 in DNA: TGTGCCAGCAGATTAACATCAGATGAGCAGTTCTTC.

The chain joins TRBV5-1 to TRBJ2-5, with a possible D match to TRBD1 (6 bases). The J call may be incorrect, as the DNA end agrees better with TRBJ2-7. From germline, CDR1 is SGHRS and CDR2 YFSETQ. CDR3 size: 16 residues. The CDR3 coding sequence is TGCGCCAGCAGCTTGGGGCAGGGGCCGACGAATTACGAGCAGTACTTC. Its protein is CASSLGQGPTNYEQYF.

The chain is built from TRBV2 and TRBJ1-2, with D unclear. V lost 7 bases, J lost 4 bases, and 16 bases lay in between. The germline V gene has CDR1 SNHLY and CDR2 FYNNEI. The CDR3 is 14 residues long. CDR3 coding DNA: TGTGCCAGCACAGCAGACCGGGAGAGCTATGGCTACACCTTC. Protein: CASTADRESYGYTF.

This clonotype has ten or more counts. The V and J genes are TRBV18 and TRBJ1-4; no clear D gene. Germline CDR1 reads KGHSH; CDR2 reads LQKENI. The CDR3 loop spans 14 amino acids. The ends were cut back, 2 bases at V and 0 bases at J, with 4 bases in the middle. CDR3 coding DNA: TGTGCCAGCTCACCAGGGGCAACTAATGAAAAACTGTTTTTT. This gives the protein CASSPGATNEKLFF.

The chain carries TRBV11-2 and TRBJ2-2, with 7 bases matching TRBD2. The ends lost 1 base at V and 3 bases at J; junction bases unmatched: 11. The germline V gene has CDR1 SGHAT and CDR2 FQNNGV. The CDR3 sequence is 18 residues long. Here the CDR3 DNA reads TGTGCCAGCAGCTTAGCGTTTCGGCGGGAGCGGGACACCGGGGAGCTGTTTTTT. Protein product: CASSLAFRRERDTGELFF. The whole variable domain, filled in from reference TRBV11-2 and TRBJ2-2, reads EAGVAQSPRYKIIEKRQSVAFWCNPISGHATLYWYQQILGQGPKLLIQFQNNGVVDDSQLPKDRFSAERLKGVDSTLKIQPAKLEDSAVYLCASSLAFRRERDTGELFFGEGSRLTVL.

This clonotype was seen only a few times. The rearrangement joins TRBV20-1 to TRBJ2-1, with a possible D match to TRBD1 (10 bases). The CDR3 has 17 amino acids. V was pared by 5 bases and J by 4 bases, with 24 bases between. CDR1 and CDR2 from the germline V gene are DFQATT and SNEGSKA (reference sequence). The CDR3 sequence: CSAGDRGYSGGYNEQFF. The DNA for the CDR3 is TGCAGTGCTGGGGACAGGGGATATAGCGGGGGTTACAATGAGCAGTTCTTC.

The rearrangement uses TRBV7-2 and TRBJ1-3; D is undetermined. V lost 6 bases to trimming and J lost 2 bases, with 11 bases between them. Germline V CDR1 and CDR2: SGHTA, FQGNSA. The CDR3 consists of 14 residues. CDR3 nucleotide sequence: TGTGCCAGCAGGATCGGAGGGACTGGAAACACCATATATTTT. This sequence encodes CASRIGGTGNTIYF.

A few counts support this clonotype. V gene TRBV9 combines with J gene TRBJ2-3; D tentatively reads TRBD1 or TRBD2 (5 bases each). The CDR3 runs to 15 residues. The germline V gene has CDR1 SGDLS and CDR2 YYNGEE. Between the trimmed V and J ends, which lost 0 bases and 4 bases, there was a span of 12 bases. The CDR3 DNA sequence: TGTGCCAGCAGCGTAGCTGGGGCGGGCGCAGATACGCAGTATTTT. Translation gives CASSVAGAGADTQYF. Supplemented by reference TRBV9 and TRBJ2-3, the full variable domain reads DSGVTQTPKHLITATGQRVTLRCSPRSGDLSVYWYQQSLDQGLQFLIQYYNGEERAKGNILERFSAQQFPDLHSELNLSSLELGDSALYFCASSVAGAGADTQYFGPGTRLTVL.

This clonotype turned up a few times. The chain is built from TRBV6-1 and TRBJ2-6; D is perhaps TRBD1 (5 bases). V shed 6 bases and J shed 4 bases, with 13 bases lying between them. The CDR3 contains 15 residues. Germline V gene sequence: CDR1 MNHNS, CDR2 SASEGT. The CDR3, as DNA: TGTGCCAGCAGGAAGGGGCGGACAGGGGCCAACGTCCTGACTTTC. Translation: CASRKGRTGANVLTF.

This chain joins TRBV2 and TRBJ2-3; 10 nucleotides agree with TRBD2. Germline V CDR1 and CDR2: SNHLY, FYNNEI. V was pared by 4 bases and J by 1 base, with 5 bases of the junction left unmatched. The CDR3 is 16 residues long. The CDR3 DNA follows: TGTGCCAGCAGTGCGTCCCTAGCGGGGGGCACAGATACGCAGTATTTT. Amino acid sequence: CASSASLAGGTDTQYF.

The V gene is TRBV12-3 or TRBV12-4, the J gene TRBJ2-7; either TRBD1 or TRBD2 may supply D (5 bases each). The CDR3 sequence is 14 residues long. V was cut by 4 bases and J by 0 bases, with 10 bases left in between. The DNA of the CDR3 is TGTGCCAGCAGTTGGGACGGGTTCTCCTACGAGCAGTACTTC. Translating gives CASSWDGFSYEQYF.